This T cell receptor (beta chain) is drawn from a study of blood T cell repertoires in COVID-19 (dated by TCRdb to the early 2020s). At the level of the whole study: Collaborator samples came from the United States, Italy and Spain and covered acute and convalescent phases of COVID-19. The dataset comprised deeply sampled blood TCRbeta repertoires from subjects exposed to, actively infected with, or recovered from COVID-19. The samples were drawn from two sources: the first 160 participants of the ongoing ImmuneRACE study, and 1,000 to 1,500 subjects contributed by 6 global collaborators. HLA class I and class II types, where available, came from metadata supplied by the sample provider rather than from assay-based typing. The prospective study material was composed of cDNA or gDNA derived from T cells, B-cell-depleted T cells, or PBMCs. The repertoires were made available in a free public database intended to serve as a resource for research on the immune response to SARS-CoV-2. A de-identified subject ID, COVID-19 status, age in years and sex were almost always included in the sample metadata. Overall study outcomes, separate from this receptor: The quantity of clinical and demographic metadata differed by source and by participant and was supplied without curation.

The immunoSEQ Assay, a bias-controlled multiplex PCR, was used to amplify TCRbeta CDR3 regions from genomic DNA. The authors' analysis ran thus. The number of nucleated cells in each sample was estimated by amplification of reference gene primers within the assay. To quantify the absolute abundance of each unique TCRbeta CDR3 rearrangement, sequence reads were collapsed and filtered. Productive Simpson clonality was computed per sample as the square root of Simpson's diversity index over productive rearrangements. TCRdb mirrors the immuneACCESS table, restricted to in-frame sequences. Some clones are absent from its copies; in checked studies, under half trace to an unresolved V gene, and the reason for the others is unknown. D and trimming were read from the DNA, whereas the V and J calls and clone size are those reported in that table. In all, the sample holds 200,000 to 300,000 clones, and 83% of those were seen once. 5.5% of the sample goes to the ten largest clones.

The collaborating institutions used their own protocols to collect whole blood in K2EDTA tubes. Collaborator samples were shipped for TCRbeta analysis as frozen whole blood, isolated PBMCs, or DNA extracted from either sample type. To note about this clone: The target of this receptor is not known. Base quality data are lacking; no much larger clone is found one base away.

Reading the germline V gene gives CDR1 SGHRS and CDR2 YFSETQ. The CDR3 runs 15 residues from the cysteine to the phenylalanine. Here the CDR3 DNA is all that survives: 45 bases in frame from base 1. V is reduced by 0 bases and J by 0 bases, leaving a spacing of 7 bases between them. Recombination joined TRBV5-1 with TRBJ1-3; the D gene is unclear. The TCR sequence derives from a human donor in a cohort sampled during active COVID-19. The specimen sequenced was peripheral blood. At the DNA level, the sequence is TGCGCCAGCAGCTTGGCAGGCAGCTCTGGAAACACCATATATTTT. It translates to CASSLAGSSGNTIYF. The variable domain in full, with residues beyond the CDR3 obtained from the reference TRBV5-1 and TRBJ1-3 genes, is KAGVTQTPRYLIKTRGQQVTLSCSPISGHRSVSWYQQTPGQGLQFLFEYFSETQRNKGNFPGRFSGRQFSNSRSEMNVSTLELGDSALYLCASSLAGSSGNTIYFGEGSWLTVV.